Below are 3 T cell receptor beta chains sequenced from a single sample in a study of blood T cell repertoires in COVID-19. The protocol was immunoSEQ multiplex PCR, while the TCRdb copy is restricted to in-frame clones and leaves out a portion. The repertoire holds 120,000 to 150,000 clones, with about 80% as singletons. The sequenced material came from PBMCs or T cells enriched from blood (not recorded which). These receptors were taken from a woman under 30 who had been exposed to COVID-19.

J is TRBJ2-1 and V is TRBV13; no clear D gene. Deletions cut 5 bases from V and 0 bases from J, with 17 bases between. Germline V gene sequence: CDR1 PRHDT, CDR2 FYEKMQ (reference sequence). This CDR3 region has 17 residues. CDR3: CASSPTSFPSSYNEQFF. CDR3 in DNA: TGTGCCAGCAGCCCCACTTCCTTCCCGAGCTCCTACAATGAGCAGTTCTTC.

This rearrangement joins TRBV19 to TRBJ2-1, with TRBD2 matching over 14 bases. Losses at the gene ends were 5 bases for V and 6 bases for J; bases not matched to a gene: 9. This CDR3 has 17 amino acids. Germline CDR1 and CDR2: LNHDA and SQIVND (reference sequence). The CDR3 region has the DNA TGTGCCAGTAGTTCACGGACTAGCGGGAGGATAATCAATGAGCAGTTCTTC. Its translation is CASSSRTSGRIINEQFF. The full variable domain, with the rest looked up from reference TRBV19 and TRBJ2-1, is DGGITQSPKYLFRKEGQNVTLSCEQNLNHDAMYWYRQDPGQGLRLIYYSQIVNDFQKGDIAEGYSVSREKKESFPLTVTSAQKNPTAFYLCASSSRTSGRIINEQFFGPGTRLTVL.

This clone was picked up a small number of times. The chain recombines TRBV30 with TRBJ2-7, with no clear D. CDR1 GTSNPN and CDR2 SVGIG come from the germline V gene (reference sequence). Trimming removed 2 bases at V and 1 base at J, with 15 bases between. This CDR3 spans 15 amino acids. Here the CDR3 reads CAWSSPYGGSYEQYF. The DNA of the CDR3 is TGTGCCTGGAGTTCTCCTTATGGCGGTTCCTACGAGCAGTACTTC.